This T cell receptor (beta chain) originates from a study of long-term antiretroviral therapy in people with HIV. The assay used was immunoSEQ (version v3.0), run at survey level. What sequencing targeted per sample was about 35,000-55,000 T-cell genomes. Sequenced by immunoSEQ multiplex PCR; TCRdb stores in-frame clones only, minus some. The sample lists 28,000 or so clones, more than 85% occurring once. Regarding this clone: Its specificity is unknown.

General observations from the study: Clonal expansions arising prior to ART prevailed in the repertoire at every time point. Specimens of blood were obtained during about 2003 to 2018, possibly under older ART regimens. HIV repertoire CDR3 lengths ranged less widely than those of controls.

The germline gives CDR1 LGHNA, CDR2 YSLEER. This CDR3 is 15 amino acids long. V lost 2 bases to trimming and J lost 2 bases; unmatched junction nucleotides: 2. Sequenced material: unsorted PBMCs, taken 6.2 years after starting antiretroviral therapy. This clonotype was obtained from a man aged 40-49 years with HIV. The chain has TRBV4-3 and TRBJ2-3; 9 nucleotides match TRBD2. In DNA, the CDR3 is TGCGCCAGCAGCCAACTAGCGGGAACCACAGATACGCAGTATTTT. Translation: CASSQLAGTTDTQYF.